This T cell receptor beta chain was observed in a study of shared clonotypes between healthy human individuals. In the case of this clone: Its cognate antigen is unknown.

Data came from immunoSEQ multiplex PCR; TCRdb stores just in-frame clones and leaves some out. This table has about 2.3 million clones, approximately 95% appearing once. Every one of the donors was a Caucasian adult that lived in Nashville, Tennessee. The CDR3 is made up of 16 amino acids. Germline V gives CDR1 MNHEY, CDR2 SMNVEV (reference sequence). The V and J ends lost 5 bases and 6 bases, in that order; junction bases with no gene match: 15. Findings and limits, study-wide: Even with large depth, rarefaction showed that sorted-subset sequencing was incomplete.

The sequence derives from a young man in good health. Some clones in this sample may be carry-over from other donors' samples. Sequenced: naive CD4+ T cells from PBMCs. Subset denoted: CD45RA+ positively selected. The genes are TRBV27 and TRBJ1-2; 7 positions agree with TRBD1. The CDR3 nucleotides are TGTGCCAGCAGTCCCGCGGGCCTACACAGGGGAAATGGCTACACCTTC. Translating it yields CASSPAGLHRGNGYTF.